This TCR beta chain stems from a study of molecular identifiers for immune sequencing clone quantification. Comments on this clonotype: What it recognizes is unknown.

Germline-derived CDR1 and CDR2 are SEHNR and FQNEAQ (reference sequence). V lost 6 bases and J lost 2, with 16 bases in between. The CDR3 spans 15 residues. Using its own MiXCR run on the PCR reads, TCRdb lists one record per CDR3 protein. The table records over 550,000 distinct CDR3 sequences, about 25% of them present only once. Findings of the study overall: Jurkat TCR RNA spiked in from one cell reportedly remained identifiable amid around 1 million naive cells.

The sequencing input was naive CD8+ T cells from blood, with Jurkat cell RNA spiked in. The subset: FACS-sorted CD8+CD4-CCR7+CD45RA+ naive T cells. This TCR came from a human donor in good health. Some libraries in this study had Jurkat cell RNA spiked in. The rearrangement uses TRBV7-9 and TRBJ1-2; D is unresolved. In DNA, the CDR3 is TGTGCCAGCAGTCGAGACCCTAACGCCAACTATGGCTACACCTTC. This codes for CASSRDPNANYGYTF.